This passage covers 25 T cell receptor beta chains from one sample sequenced in a study of blood T cell repertoires in COVID-19. TCRdb's copy holds only in-frame clones and misses some; the assay was immunoSEQ multiplex PCR. The table includes 150,000 to 200,000 clones, more than 70% detected once. Input material: peripheral blood. The receptors were gathered from a human donor in a cohort sampled during active COVID-19.

The chain combines TRBV27 with TRBJ2-1; 9 bases map to TRBD2. V shed 9 bases, J shed 2 bases, and the junction held 2 bases outside the gene matches. CDR3 length equals 13 residues. Germline-derived CDR1 and CDR2 are MNHEY and SMNVEV (reference sequence). This chain's CDR3 is CASGTSPYNEQFF. For the CDR3, the DNA is TGTGCCAGTGGGACTAGCCCCTACAATGAGCAGTTCTTC.

The chain has TRBV5-4 and TRBJ1-1; no definite D call. The CDR3 is made up of 16 amino acids. Trimming pared 4 bases from V and 1 base from J, leaving 17 bases between. Germline CDR1 reads SGHNT; CDR2 reads YYREEE (reference sequence). In nucleotides, the CDR3 is TGTGCCAGCAGCATCCGAGGCGGGCGGTCGAACACTGAAGCTTTCTTT. Translating it yields CASSIRGGRSNTEAFF.

The V and J genes are TRBV4-3 and TRBJ1-6, with 7 bases aligning to TRBD1. After removal of 1 base from V and 3 bases from J, the junction contained 0 bases not matched to a gene. The CDR3 loop spans 15 amino acids. Germline V gene lookup returns CDR1 LGHNA and CDR2 YSLEER. CDR3 loop: CASSQGDSYNSPLHF. CDR3 DNA: TGCGCCAGCAGCCAAGGGGACAGCTATAATTCACCCCTCCACTTT.

The chain is built from TRBV9 and TRBJ1-2; D is unresolved. The germline V gene encodes CDR1 SGDLS and CDR2 YYNGEE. Trimming pared 0 bases from V and 7 bases from J, leaving 10 bases between. CDR3 size: 13 residues. CDR3 DNA sequence: TGTGCCAGCAGCGTAGTTCCGCCCGGTGGCTACACCTTC. Its protein product is CASSVVPPGGYTF. The entire variable domain, with the rest obtained from reference TRBV9 and TRBJ1-2, is as follows: DSGVTQTPKHLITATGQRVTLRCSPRSGDLSVYWYQQSLDQGLQFLIQYYNGEERAKGNILERFSAQQFPDLHSELNLSSLELGDSALYFCASSVVPPGGYTFGSGTRLTVV.

The chain recombines TRBV5-5 with TRBJ2-7; D is possibly TRBD1 (5 bases). Trimming shortened V by 3 bases and J by 3 bases, and 10 bases separated the two germline ends. The CDR3 runs 13 residues. CDR1 SGHKS and CDR2 YYEKEE come from the germline V gene (reference sequence). The CDR3 nucleotides are TGTGCCAGCAGCTCCACCAGGGTCTACGAGCAGTACTTC. This codes for CASSSTRVYEQYF. The whole variable domain, remainder taken from reference TRBV5-5 and TRBJ2-7, is DAGVTQSPTHLIKTRGQQVTLRCSPISGHKSVSWYQQVLGQGPQFIFQYYEKEERGRGNFPDRFSARQFPNYSSELNVNALLLGDSALYLCASSSTRVYEQYFGPGTRLTVT.

The chain joins TRBV5-6 to TRBJ1-1; 8 positions agree with TRBD1. The ends lost 0 bases at V and 4 bases at J; junction bases unmatched: 14. The CDR3 runs 18 residues. Per the germline V gene, CDR1 is SGHDT and CDR2 is YYEEEE. The DNA of the CDR3 is TGTGCCAGCAGCTTGGCTCAGGGGGCTAATCGGCCTGGCACTGAAGCTTTCTTT. Residues: CASSLAQGANRPGTEAFF.

The chain couples TRBV5-1 to TRBJ2-1; 11 nucleotides line up with TRBD1. CDR1 and CDR2 (germline): SGHRS, YFSETQ. The CDR3 extends over 18 amino acids. Trimming took 0 bases from V and 8 from J; bases not matched to a gene: 13. This chain's CDR3 is CASSLASPGTGGLDEQFF. CDR3 in DNA: TGCGCCAGCAGCTTGGCGTCCCCAGGGACAGGGGGTCTTGATGAGCAGTTCTTC.

The J gene is TRBJ2-6, the V gene TRBV4-3; 9 bases fit TRBD1. V trimming: 0 bases; J trimming: 2 bases; junction bases outside the gene matches: 8. Germline CDR1 is LGHNA and CDR2 is YSLEER. The CDR3 has 19 amino acids. The CDR3 DNA is TGCGCCAGCAGCCAAGAGCCGACAGGGGGACAACCTGGGGCCAACGTCCTGACTTTC. Translated, it gives CASSQEPTGGQPGANVLTF.

This sequence joins TRBV27 and TRBJ1-5; 9 bases fit TRBD1. The CDR3 runs 15 residues. J lost 5 bases, V lost 4 bases, and 6 bases had no gene match. Germline CDR1 reads MNHEY; CDR2 reads SMNVEV (reference sequence). This chain's CDR3 is CASSSDRGSDQPQHF. CDR3 in DNA: TGTGCCAGCAGTTCCGACAGGGGGAGCGATCAGCCCCAGCATTTT.

The chain joins TRBV28 to TRBJ2-5; 11 nucleotides match TRBD1. Germline V lookup: CDR1 MDHEN, CDR2 SYDVKM. The CDR3 is made up of 16 amino acids. V gave up 5 bases and J gave up 5 bases; unmatched junction bases: 10. The CDR3 DNA sequence: TGTGCCAGCAGTACTCGGACAGGGGGCGGGTGGGAGACCCAGTACTTC. This gives the protein CASSTRTGGGWETQYF.

The V call is TRBV28, the J call TRBJ1-1; 10 positions agree with TRBD1. The V and J ends lost 4 bases and 6 bases, in that order; junction bases with no gene match: 8. The CDR3 has 15 amino acids. CDR1 and CDR2 (germline): MDHEN, SYDVKM. The CDR3 sequence is CASSSGQGSSSEAFF. The DNA of the CDR3 is TGTGCCAGCAGTTCGGGACAGGGGAGCTCCTCTGAAGCTTTCTTT.

The sample holds one count of this clone. J is TRBJ2-2 and V is TRBV18; TRBD1 matches at 7 bases. Germline CDR1 KGHSH, CDR2 LQKENI. This CDR3 is built from 15 residues. V gave up 3 bases and J gave up 0 bases; unmatched junction bases: 1. The CDR3 coding sequence is TGTGCCAGCTCACCGCAGGGGGCGAACACCGGGGAGCTGTTTTTT. Translation gives CASSPQGANTGELFF.

This clone was counted between two and nine times. The rearrangement joins TRBV11-3 to TRBJ1-1; possibly TRBD1 for D (5 bases). CDR1 and CDR2 (germline): SGHNT, YENEEA. CDR3 length: 13 amino acids. V was pared by 5 bases and J by 1 base, with 8 bases between. The CDR3 is CASSRTGNTEAFF. The CDR3 bases are TGTGCCAGCAGCCGCACAGGGAACACTGAAGCTTTCTTT.

The table lists this clone with a count of one. The chain links TRBV5-1 to TRBJ2-2; 7 bases align to TRBD1. Germline CDR1 SGHRS, CDR2 YFSETQ. The CDR3 runs 22 residues. V gave up 4 bases and J gave up 5 bases; unmatched junction bases: 29. This chain's CDR3 is CASSGRPQTPLQVTGRTGELFF. For the CDR3, the DNA is TGCGCCAGCAGCGGCCGACCTCAAACACCACTGCAAGTGACAGGGCGGACCGGGGAGCTGTTTTTT.

The chain has TRBV4-1 and TRBJ2-3, with no clear D. This CDR3 region has 14 residues. Germline lookup yields CDR1 MGHRA and CDR2 YSYEKL. V was cut by 0 bases and J by 6 bases, with 10 bases left in between. The CDR3 loop is CASSQEPHRDTQYF. The CDR3 nucleotides are TGCGCCAGCAGCCAAGAACCCCATCGGGATACGCAGTATTTT.

V is TRBV5-4 and J is TRBJ1-6; D is uncertain. The ends were cut back, 4 bases at V and 10 bases at J, with 15 bases in the middle. CDR3 size: 14 residues. Germline CDR1 reads SGHNT; CDR2 reads YYREEE (reference sequence). The CDR3 bases are TGTGCCAGCAGCATCGTATCTGGCGGATCACCCCTCCACTTT. Translation: CASSIVSGGSPLHF.

The chain couples TRBV12-3 or TRBV12-4 to TRBJ1-1, with 7 bases fitting TRBD1. The CDR3 consists of 12 residues. V lost 7 bases, J lost 4 bases, and 3 bases stayed unmatched. The CDR3: CASIQGGTEAFF. The DNA for the CDR3 is TGTGCCAGCATCCAGGGGGGCACTGAAGCTTTCTTT.

V and J are TRBV9 and TRBJ2-1; 11 bases map to TRBD2. Germline loops: CDR1 SGDLS, CDR2 YYNGEE. The ends lost 4 bases at V and 5 bases at J; junction bases unmatched: 17. This CDR3 is 19 amino acids long. CDR3 nucleotide sequence: TGTGCCAGCAGCCCGCTTCTACGGCCACTAGCGGGGGCCCACAATGAGCAGTTCTTC. Translated, it gives CASSPLLRPLAGAHNEQFF. The whole variable domain, remainder taken from reference TRBV9 and TRBJ2-1, is DSGVTQTPKHLITATGQRVTLRCSPRSGDLSVYWYQQSLDQGLQFLIQYYNGEERAKGNILERFSAQQFPDLHSELNLSSLELGDSALYFCASSPLLRPLAGAHNEQFFGPGTRLTVL.

The chain employs TRBV9 and TRBJ2-1; D is perhaps TRBD1 (7 bases). This CDR3 comprises 16 residues. Per germline, CDR1 SGDLS and CDR2 YYNGEE. Trimming stripped 4 bases from V and 2 bases from J, with 16 bases between. The CDR3 region has the DNA TGTGCCAGCAGCACCAGGGGGGATTGGGCCTACAATGAGCAGTTCTTC. It encodes CASSTRGDWAYNEQFF.

The chain recombines TRBV6-2 or TRBV6-3 with TRBJ2-1, with D possibly TRBD2 on 5 matching bases. The V end lost 2 bases, the J end lost 0 bases, and 11 bases lay between the germline ends. CDR1 and CDR2 from the germline V gene are MNHEY and SVGEGT. The CDR3 extends over 16 amino acids. In DNA, the CDR3 is TGTGCCAGCAGTTACGTCCCGGGGAGCTCCTACAATGAGCAGTTCTTC. Protein sequence: CASSYVPGSSYNEQFF.

The rearrangement joins TRBV2 to TRBJ2-5; D is ambiguous. V shed 7 bases and J shed 5 bases, with 11 bases lying between them. CDR1 is SNHLY, CDR2 FYNNEI, per germline. The CDR3 runs to 12 residues. CDR3 in amino acids: CASNLLRETQYF. The CDR3 bases are TGTGCCAGCAACCTCCTGAGGGAGACCCAGTACTTC.

This clone was counted a single time. This chain joins TRBV6-5 and TRBJ2-7; 9 bases fit TRBD1. After removal of 6 bases from V and 3 bases from J, the junction contained 3 bases not matched to a gene. The CDR3 has 13 residues. CDR1 and CDR2 (germline): MNHEY, SVGAGI. The CDR3 DNA is TGTGCCAGCAGAACGACAGGGGGCTACGAGCAGTACTTC. Its translation is CASRTTGGYEQYF.

The chain carries TRBV2 and TRBJ2-3, with D possibly TRBD1 on 5 matching bases. CDR1 and CDR2 (germline): SNHLY, FYNNEI. This CDR3 is built from 14 residues. V lost 4 bases and J 0 bases, leaving 8 bases between the germline ends. CDR3 nucleotide sequence: TGTGCCAGCAGTGCCGGACAAAGCACAGATACGCAGTATTTT. Protein sequence: CASSAGQSTDTQYF.

In DNA, the CDR3 is TGTGCCAGCACTGCCACACAGGGGGCCGCGGGCTACACCTTC. The encoded protein is CASTATQGAAGYTF. This chain connects TRBV7-9 to TRBJ1-2; TRBD1 aligns across 9 bases. J gave up 8 bases and V 7 bases, and 11 bases lay outside the gene matches. The CDR3 totals 14 residues. Germline V gene sequence: CDR1 SEHNR, CDR2 FQNEAQ (reference sequence). Full variable domain (missing parts from reference TRBV7-9 and TRBJ1-2): DTGVSQNPRHKITKRGQNVTFRCDPISEHNRLYWYRQTLGQGPEFLTYFQNEAQLEKSRLLSDRFSAERPKGSFSTLEIQRTEQGDSAMYLCASTATQGAAGYTFGSGTRLTVV.

This chain links TRBV19 with TRBJ2-1; 8 positions agree with TRBD2. Germline trimming cut 3 bases from V and 2 bases from J; bases unmatched to any gene: 6. Germline V gene sequence: CDR1 LNHDA, CDR2 SQIVND (reference sequence). The CDR3 has 16 residues. The chain's CDR3 is CASSIPFSGAYNEQFF. The CDR3 coding sequence is TGTGCCAGTAGTATCCCTTTTAGCGGGGCCTACAATGAGCAGTTCTTC.